This entry lists 8 T cell receptor beta chains sequenced from one sample in a study of regulatory T cells in long-lasting Graves disease. Assembly of TCR beta libraries relied on iRepertoire HTBI primers together with Arm-PCR of CDR3 regions. Via MiXCR, TCRdb re-called the multiplex PCR reads, giving one row per CDR3 protein. Of approximately 400,000 distinct CDR3 sequences in the sample, around 15% were seen once. The time point here: newly diagnosed GD, antithyroid drugs for less than 3 months. Researchers made the TCR library from RNA that was extracted from PBMCs. This specimen was peripheral blood mononuclear cells (PBMCs), taken at new diagnosis, from a patient treated with antithyroid drugs. These receptors all come from a female donor with Graves disease.

This clonotype was counted a few times. The chain combines TRBV19 with TRBJ1-2; 7 nucleotides match TRBD1. After removal of 1 base from V and 7 bases from J, the junction contained 3 bases not matched to a gene. The CDR3 has 13 amino acids. Germline CDR1 and CDR2: LNHDA and SQIVND (reference sequence). This chain's CDR3 is CASSIARGFGYTF. The CDR3 DNA sequence: TGTGCCAGTAGTATAGCCAGGGGGTTTGGCTACACCTTC.

This clonotype was detected many times. The chain combines TRBV7-9 with TRBJ2-3, with D possibly TRBD1 on 6 matching bases. V lost 4 bases, J lost 2 bases, and 10 bases lay in between. The germline V gene has CDR1 SEHNR and CDR2 FQNEAQ (reference sequence). This CDR3 is 14 amino acids long. In DNA, the CDR3 is TGTGCCAGCAGCTCGGACAGAATCACAGATACGCAGTATTTT. Protein product: CASSSDRITDTQYF.

This clonotype showed up many times. The chain recombines TRBV12-3 or TRBV12-4 with TRBJ1-4; perhaps TRBD1 as D (5 bases). V lost 6 bases, J lost 8 bases, and 25 bases lay in between. This CDR3 has 17 residues. The CDR3 is CASSPPRGGGSSEKLFF. CDR3 bases: TGTGCCAGCAGCCCCCCCCGGGGGGGAGGTTCAAGCGAAAAACTGTTTTTT.

This clonotype has ten or more counts. The chain is built from TRBV20-1 and TRBJ1-1; D ambiguous. The CDR3 totals 11 residues. V lost 3 bases to trimming and J lost 6 bases, with 8 bases between them. Germline V gene data show CDR1 as DFQATT and CDR2 as SNEGSKA (reference sequence). The CDR3 loop reads CSASVVSEAFF. The CDR3 DNA is TGCAGTGCTAGTGTTGTATCTGAAGCTTTCTTT.

This clonotype appeared many times. V usage is TRBV5-1 and J usage is TRBJ2-2; D remains unclear. V shed 0 bases and J shed 6 bases, with 12 bases lying between them. Germline V CDR1 and CDR2: SGHRS, YFSETQ. This CDR3 contains 15 residues. DNA for the CDR3: TGCGCCAGCAGCTTGGAGGGAAACATAGCCGGGGAGCTGTTTTTT. The encoded protein is CASSLEGNIAGELFF.

This clonotype has at least ten counts. The V gene is TRBV4-1, the J gene TRBJ2-2; D ambiguous. The CDR3 totals 17 residues. Between the trimmed V and J ends, which lost 3 bases and 0 bases, there was a span of 14 bases. Germline loops: CDR1 MGHRA, CDR2 YSYEKL. Here the CDR3 DNA reads TGCGCCAGCAGCCATTCGGGCGGTCTAGCGAACACCGGGGAGCTGTTTTTT. It specifies CASSHSGGLANTGELFF.

This clonotype occurred many times. V is TRBV11-2 and J is TRBJ2-7; TRBD2 might be the D (6 bases). Germline V gives CDR1 SGHAT, CDR2 FQNNGV. CDR3 length: 16 amino acids. V gave up 5 bases and J gave up 5 bases, with 22 bases separating them. The CDR3 region is CASSNNAGTGGDEQYF. The DNA for the CDR3 is TGTGCCAGCAGCAACAATGCCGGGACGGGCGGGGACGAGCAGTACTTC.

This clonotype was counted at least ten times. This sequence joins TRBV30 and TRBJ2-3; 10 bases agree with TRBD1. The ends lost 4 bases at V and 3 bases at J; junction bases unmatched: 1. Germline-derived CDR1 and CDR2 are GTSNPN and SVGIG (reference sequence). The CDR3 has 13 amino acids. The CDR3 protein is CAWKDRGTDTQYF. The CDR3 bases are TGTGCCTGGAAGGACAGGGGGACAGATACGCAGTATTTT. The full variable domain, in which reference TRBV30 and TRBJ2-3 provide the parts outside the CDR3, is SQTIHQWPATLVQPVGSPLSLECTVEGTSNPNLYWYRQAAGRGLQLLFYSVGIGQISSEVPQNLSASRPQDRQFILSSKKLLLSDSGFYLCAWKDRGTDTQYFGPGTRLTVL.